These T cell receptor beta chains were read from a single sample in a study of cytomegalovirus exposure and HLA in healthy donors. Assay used: immunoSEQ multiplex PCR; TCRdb lists only in-frame clones, some missing. This table holds approximately 150,000 clones, around 80% found once. Input material: PBMCs. These receptors were obtained from a male donor in good health and CMV-seronegative. Each CDR3 is given with its conserved first and last residue. Fields, in order: J gene, clone size, V gene, D gene, CDR3 DNA, CDR3 protein. A D gene is named only where the DNA matches it firmly. Clone size appears in some rows only: once, few, many, or a class for an expanded clone.

J gene: TRBJ2-7; clone size: .; V gene: TRBV7-7; D gene: .; CDR3 DNA: TGTGCCAGCAGCTTAGCGGCGGGTCCAAACTACGAGCAGTACTTC; CDR3 protein: CASSLAAGPNYEQYF
J gene: TRBJ2-7; clone size: .; V gene: TRBV6-5; D gene: .; CDR3 DNA: TGTGCCAGCTCCTCGCGGATCGAGCAGTACTTC; CDR3 protein: CASSSRIEQYF
J gene: TRBJ1-1; clone size: .; V gene: TRBV5-1; D gene: TRBD1; CDR3 DNA: TGCGCCAGCAGCTTTAAGGGGGCCGACACTGAAGCTTTCTTT; CDR3 protein: CASSFKGADTEAFF
J gene: TRBJ2-3; clone size: once; V gene: TRBV13; D gene: .; CDR3 DNA: TGTGCCAGCGCGGGTGATACGCAGTATTTT; CDR3 protein: CASAGDTQYF
J gene: TRBJ1-5; clone size: .; V gene: TRBV6-1; D gene: .; CDR3 DNA: TGTGCCAGCACCAACCAGAGACAGCTGAATCAGCCCCAGCATTTT; CDR3 protein: CASTNQRQLNQPQHF
J gene: TRBJ1-6; clone size: .; V gene: TRBV19; D gene: .; CDR3 DNA: TGTGCCAGTAGGACAGCCATCCTTGATCCCCTCCACTTT; CDR3 protein: CASRTAILDPLHF
J gene: TRBJ1-2; clone size: few; V gene: TRBV28; D gene: .; CDR3 DNA: TGTGCCAGCAGTTTCGGGGAGTTCAGACTCTATGGCTACACCTTC; CDR3 protein: CASSFGEFRLYGYTF
J gene: TRBJ2-2; clone size: .; V gene: TRBV19; D gene: TRBD1; CDR3 DNA: TGTGCCAGTAGTGGAGACAGGGCCTCCACCGGGGAGCTGTTTTTT; CDR3 protein: CASSGDRASTGELFF
J gene: TRBJ2-1; clone size: .; V gene: TRBV7-3; D gene: .; CDR3 DNA: TGTGCCAGCAGCTTAAGCGCGGGGAAGCAGTTCTTC; CDR3 protein: CASSLSAGKQFF
J gene: TRBJ2-1; clone size: .; V gene: TRBV20-1; D gene: .; CDR3 DNA: TGCAGTGCTAGGGGTCGACTCGAGCAGTTCTTC; CDR3 protein: CSARGRLEQFF
J gene: TRBJ2-7; clone size: .; V gene: TRBV7-8; D gene: .; CDR3 DNA: TGTGCCAGCAGCTTAGTTAGCCCCAGCTCCTACGAGCAGTACTTC; CDR3 protein: CASSLVSPSSYEQYF
J gene: TRBJ1-5; clone size: .; V gene: TRBV10-1; D gene: TRBD1; CDR3 DNA: TGCGCCAGCAGAGTAACAGGGGCTCCTCAGCCCCAGCATTTT; CDR3 protein: CASRVTGAPQPQHF
J gene: TRBJ1-1; clone size: .; V gene: TRBV5-1; D gene: .; CDR3 DNA: TGCGCCAGCAGCTTAGGCGGGGGAGGGGATGAAGCTTTCTTT; CDR3 protein: CASSLGGGGDEAFF
J gene: TRBJ1-1; clone size: few; V gene: TRBV6-6; D gene: .; CDR3 DNA: TGTGCCAGCGAGGAGGAGACAGGACCGATGAACACTGAAGCTTTCTTT; CDR3 protein: CASEEETGPMNTEAFF
J gene: TRBJ2-1; clone size: few; V gene: TRBV6-6; D gene: TRBD2; CDR3 DNA: TGTGCCAGCAGTTATAAAACTAGCGGGAGGGGCCATGAGCAGTTCTTC; CDR3 protein: CASSYKTSGRGHEQFF
J gene: TRBJ2-2; clone size: .; V gene: TRBV4-1; D gene: .; CDR3 DNA: TGTGCCAGCACTAGCCGGGTCGACACCGGGGAGCTGTTTTTT; CDR3 protein: CASTSRVDTGELFF
J gene: TRBJ2-7; clone size: few; V gene: TRBV27; D gene: .; CDR3 DNA: TGTGCCAGCACCCCCCGCAGGGGATCCCTCGAGCAGTACTTC; CDR3 protein: CASTPRRGSLEQYF
J gene: TRBJ1-5; clone size: .; V gene: TRBV19; D gene: TRBD1; CDR3 DNA: TGTGCCAGTAGTATATGGGACAGAGGGCAGCCCCAGCATTTT; CDR3 protein: CASSIWDRGQPQHF
J gene: TRBJ1-2; clone size: few; V gene: TRBV2; D gene: TRBD1; CDR3 DNA: TGTGCCAGCGGTCGACAGGGGGCTAGTGATGGCTACACCTTC; CDR3 protein: CASGRQGASDGYTF
J gene: TRBJ2-3; clone size: .; V gene: TRBV6-4; D gene: TRBD2; CDR3 DNA: TGTGCCAGCAGTCCACGGACTAGCGATCCTAGCACAGATACGCAGTATTTT; CDR3 protein: CASSPRTSDPSTDTQYF
J gene: TRBJ1-5; clone size: .; V gene: TRBV28; D gene: .; CDR3 DNA: TGTGCCAGCACGCGACAGGATAGCAATCAGCCCCAGCATTTT; CDR3 protein: CASTRQDSNQPQHF
J gene: TRBJ1-1; clone size: few; V gene: TRBV7-6; D gene: TRBD1; CDR3 DNA: TGTGCCAGCAGCTTAAAGGACAGGGGCACTGAAGCTTTCTTT; CDR3 protein: CASSLKDRGTEAFF
J gene: TRBJ2-3; clone size: .; V gene: TRBV9; D gene: TRBD1; CDR3 DNA: TGTGCCAGCAGTGAAGGACAGGGGGAAGATACGCAGTATTTT; CDR3 protein: CASSEGQGEDTQYF
J gene: TRBJ1-6; clone size: few; V gene: TRBV5-5; D gene: .; CDR3 DNA: TGTGCCAGCATGCAGGGGCAGAGTAATTCACCCCTCCACTTT; CDR3 protein: CASMQGQSNSPLHF
J gene: TRBJ2-1; clone size: .; V gene: TRBV7-9; D gene: TRBD2; CDR3 DNA: TGTGCCAGCACCCCTGGGGAGGGGTACTTCAATGAGCAGTTCTTC; CDR3 protein: CASTPGEGYFNEQFF
J gene: TRBJ2-2; clone size: .; V gene: TRBV29-1; D gene: .; CDR3 DNA: TGCAGCGCCCTGGGACTGAACACCGGGGAGCTGTTTTTT; CDR3 protein: CSALGLNTGELFF
J gene: TRBJ1-4; clone size: few; V gene: TRBV18; D gene: .; CDR3 DNA: TGTGCCAGCTCGGGAGGGGACGGTGCACCGGTGGCTAATGAAAAACTGTTTTTT; CDR3 protein: CASSGGDGAPVANEKLFF
J gene: TRBJ1-1; clone size: .; V gene: TRBV5-4; D gene: TRBD1; CDR3 DNA: TGTGCCAGCAGCTTGGAAGGGACAGGGGGTCGAGCTTTCTTT; CDR3 protein: CASSLEGTGGRAFF
J gene: TRBJ1-1; clone size: .; V gene: TRBV5-6; D gene: TRBD1; CDR3 DNA: TGTGCCAGCAGCCTGTTTAGTTCGACAGGGATGAACACTGAAGCTTTCTTT; CDR3 protein: CASSLFSSTGMNTEAFF
J gene: TRBJ1-5; clone size: .; V gene: TRBV5-1; D gene: TRBD1; CDR3 DNA: TGCGCCAGCAGCTCAGGGGGGAACAATCAGCCCCAGCATTTT; CDR3 protein: CASSSGGNNQPQHF
J gene: TRBJ2-1; clone size: .; V gene: TRBV27; D gene: .; CDR3 DNA: TGTGCCAGCAGTTTCGGCGGGGCCAGCAATGAGCAGTTCTTC; CDR3 protein: CASSFGGASNEQFF
J gene: TRBJ2-3; clone size: .; V gene: TRBV11-2; D gene: TRBD2; CDR3 DNA: TGTGCCAGCAGCTCGGGACTAGGCACAGATACGCAGTATTTT; CDR3 protein: CASSSGLGTDTQYF
J gene: TRBJ1-1; clone size: .; V gene: TRBV27; D gene: TRBD1; CDR3 DNA: TGTGCCAGCAGTTCCGTGGCAGGGGGCTGGACTGAAGCTTTCTTT; CDR3 protein: CASSSVAGGWTEAFF
J gene: TRBJ2-3; clone size: .; V gene: TRBV18; D gene: .; CDR3 DNA: TGTGCCAGCTCGCACAGGGCCACAGATACGCAGTATTTT; CDR3 protein: CASSHRATDTQYF
J gene: TRBJ2-7; clone size: .; V gene: TRBV5-6; D gene: .; CDR3 DNA: TGTGCCAGCAGCCTCCTGGGGGGGGCATCGGCTCGGGAGCAGTACTTC; CDR3 protein: CASSLLGGASAREQYF
J gene: TRBJ2-1; clone size: .; V gene: TRBV4-3; D gene: TRBD2; CDR3 DNA: TGCGCCAGCAGCCAGGGGACTAGCGACTACAATGAGCAGTTCTTC; CDR3 protein: CASSQGTSDYNEQFF
J gene: TRBJ2-1; clone size: .; V gene: TRBV7-2; D gene: TRBD2; CDR3 DNA: TGTGCCAGCAGCTCCCCGGGACTAGCGGGCGGAAAGCAGTTCTTC; CDR3 protein: CASSSPGLAGGKQFF
J gene: TRBJ1-1; clone size: .; V gene: TRBV30; D gene: .; CDR3 DNA: TGTGCCTGGACCCCCGGCGCGGACAGCCGGTGGTTCTTT; CDR3 protein: CAWTPGADSRWFF
J gene: TRBJ1-5; clone size: .; V gene: TRBV7-8; D gene: TRBD1; CDR3 DNA: TGTGCCAGCAGCCCCCAGACAGGGCATCAGCCCCAGCATTTT; CDR3 protein: CASSPQTGHQPQHF
J gene: TRBJ2-7; clone size: .; V gene: TRBV10-3; D gene: TRBD1; CDR3 DNA: TGTGCCATCAGGAAGGGACAGTACTCCTACGAGCAGTACTTC; CDR3 protein: CAIRKGQYSYEQYF
J gene: TRBJ2-3; clone size: .; V gene: TRBV5-4; D gene: TRBD2; CDR3 DNA: TGTGCCAGCACTTTGGGCGGCGGGAGAAGCACAGATACGCAGTATTTT; CDR3 protein: CASTLGGGRSTDTQYF
J gene: TRBJ1-1; clone size: .; V gene: TRBV10-3; D gene: .; CDR3 DNA: TGTGCCATCAGTAAACAGGGAGATTCCACTGAAGCTTTCTTT; CDR3 protein: CAISKQGDSTEAFF
J gene: TRBJ2-3; clone size: .; V gene: TRBV30; D gene: .; CDR3 DNA: TGTGCCTGGAGTGTCCTAGCTCTTTCGGCAGATACGCAGTATTTT; CDR3 protein: CAWSVLALSADTQYF
J gene: TRBJ1-1; clone size: .; V gene: TRBV14; D gene: TRBD1; CDR3 DNA: TGTGCCAGCAGCCCCCCCAAAGACAGGGCGAACACTGAAGCTTTCTTT; CDR3 protein: CASSPPKDRANTEAFF
J gene: TRBJ2-5; clone size: .; V gene: TRBV7-6; D gene: TRBD2; CDR3 DNA: TGTGCCAGCAGCCCAGGGCGGACTAGCGGGGTGTACCAAGGGACCCAGTACTTC; CDR3 protein: CASSPGRTSGVYQGTQYF
J gene: TRBJ1-2; clone size: .; V gene: TRBV29-1; D gene: .; CDR3 DNA: TGCAGCGTTGAAGATGCAGGGATAAGTGGCTACACCTTC; CDR3 protein: CSVEDAGISGYTF
J gene: TRBJ1-4; clone size: few; V gene: TRBV27; D gene: TRBD1; CDR3 DNA: TGTGCCAGCAGACAGGGGAACGATGAAAAACTGTTTTTT; CDR3 protein: CASRQGNDEKLFF
J gene: TRBJ2-3; clone size: .; V gene: TRBV15; D gene: TRBD2; CDR3 DNA: TGTGCCACCAGCAGGAAACTAGCGGGATTAACAGATACGCAGTATTTT; CDR3 protein: CATSRKLAGLTDTQYF
J gene: TRBJ1-2; clone size: .; V gene: TRBV5-1; D gene: .; CDR3 DNA: TGCGCCAGCAGCCCGGAACAGCGGATCACGAACTATGGCTACACCTTC; CDR3 protein: CASSPEQRITNYGYTF
J gene: TRBJ1-1; clone size: .; V gene: TRBV7-2; D gene: TRBD1; CDR3 DNA: TGTGCCAGCAGCTTGATCTACAGGGGTGAAGCTTTCTTT; CDR3 protein: CASSLIYRGEAFF
J gene: TRBJ2-1; clone size: once; V gene: TRBV5-6; D gene: .; CDR3 DNA: TGTGCCAGCAGCTTAAGGGGTTCCTACAATGAGCAGTTCTTC; CDR3 protein: CASSLRGSYNEQFF